This T cell receptor beta chain was identified in a study of post-analysis software for immune sequencing data. Regarding this clonotype: The antigen is unknown.

The TCR beta cDNA libraries carried unique molecular identifiers. TCRdb itself ran the PCR reads through MiXCR, one entry per CDR3 protein. Counted here are about 820,000 distinct CDR3 sequences, under 70% occurring once; the ten biggest clones make up over 4%. General study results and limits: Clustering by F measure revealed strong co-clustering among samples prepared together in one batch. In patients, a few TRBV segments were more frequent than in controls, with TRBV5-6, TRBV5-1 and TRBV20-1 among them.

Trimming took 5 bases from V and 7 from J; bases not matched to a gene: 10. Germline CDR1 reads SEHNR; CDR2 reads FQNEAQ (reference sequence). The CDR3 contains 14 residues. V usage is TRBV7-9 and J usage is TRBJ1-2; 7 bases are a match to TRBD1. Sequencing was performed on blood. This sequence was found in a girl between 10 and 17 years old with multiple sclerosis. In nucleotides, the CDR3 is TGTGCCAGCAGCGTTACAGGGGACGCTCCTGGCTACACCTTC. This sequence encodes CASSVTGDAPGYTF.